This T cell receptor beta chain was found in a study of identical twins. Study-wide results and caveats: The models gave estimates that fell short of the out-of-frame TCR alpha sharing seen in monozygotic twins. Analyses of zero insertions could be partly confounded by invariant MAIT and iNKT cells. Insertions were reduced in abundant cord blood beta clonotypes but not in memory repertoires.

Remarks on this clonotype: No antigen is known for it.

MiXCR, run by TCRdb on the 5' RACE reads, gives a single entry per CDR3 protein. The sample contains about 390,000 distinct CDR3 sequences, about 9% of which appear only once. The CDR3 has 17 amino acids. The V end lost 3 bases, the J end lost 3 bases, and 19 bases lay between the germline ends. The germline CDR1 and CDR2 sequences are SGHRS and YFSETQ. The sequence derives from a woman in her forties or fifties in good health. The chain combines TRBV5-1 with TRBJ1-5; D might be TRBD1 (5 bases). The sample consisted of naive T cells sorted from blood. The CDR3 DNA sequence: TGCGCCAGCAGCTCCCCCCTTATCGACAGTCCCAATCAGCCCCAGCATTTT. It yields the protein CASSSPLIDSPNQPQHF.